The TCR beta chain under discussion was sequenced for a study of blood T cell repertoires in COVID-19. Patients in Seattle were enrolled during active infection, then followed longitudinally. How the authors handled the data: Reference gene primers were amplified, and this amplification served to estimate nucleated cell counts. The method was immunoSEQ multiplex PCR; TCRdb's version includes in-frame clones alone and lacks a portion of them. The V and J calls and the clone size are those of that table, but D and trimming were determined from the DNA. The data hold about 320,000 clones, with just under 90% observed a single time. The sequenced material came from peripheral blood. The TCR was taken from a woman under 40 with COVID-19, enrolled during active disease.

DNA for the CDR3: TGCGCCAGCAGCCAAGAGGGGGGGGGCAATCAGCCCCAGCATTTT. Protein product: CASSQEGGGNQPQHF. The chain uses TRBV4-1 and TRBJ1-5; perhaps TRBD1 as D (5 bases). The CDR3 length is 15 residues. Looked up from germline, CDR1 is MGHRA and CDR2 is YSYEKL. The germline V and J ends were trimmed by 0 bases and 2 bases, with 8 bases remaining between them.